Listed here are 6 T cell receptor beta chains from one sample, sequenced in a study of identical twins. TCRdb called the 5' RACE reads again in MiXCR, with one record for every CDR3 protein. Of hundreds of thousands of distinct CDR3 sequences in the sample, 21% are singletons; the top ten hold about 4.5%. The same sample was also used in a study of T cells expressing NK-cell markers.

Specimen: PBMCs. Receptor source: a woman under 30 in good health.

There are many counts of this clonotype. The V and J genes are TRBV20-1 and TRBJ2-7; TRBD1 is a possible D gene (6 bases). The V gene's germline CDR1 is DFQATT and CDR2 SNEGSKA (reference sequence). V dropped 6 bases and J dropped 4 bases, with 19 bases sitting between them. The CDR3 spans 14 residues. The CDR3 is CSATPEGEFYEQYF. The CDR3 bases are TGCAGTGCCACCCCAGAGGGGGAATTTTACGAGCAGTACTTC.

There are a few counts of this clonotype. This sequence joins TRBV20-1 and TRBJ2-3; tentative D call: TRBD2 (6 bases). Trimming left V 4 bases short and J 2 bases short, with 16 bases between. The germline gives CDR1 DFQATT, CDR2 SNEGSKA (reference sequence). The CDR3 is 15 amino acids. The CDR3 here is CSATVFGGNTDTQYF. Written as DNA, the CDR3 is TGCAGTGCTACGGTTTTTGGCGGGAACACAGATACGCAGTATTTT.

The chain joins TRBV7-9 to TRBJ2-1; 8 bases align to TRBD2. The CDR3 is 16 amino acids. Germline V CDR1 and CDR2: SEHNR, FQNEAQ (reference sequence). Losses at the gene ends were 4 bases for V and 0 bases for J; bases not matched to a gene: 5. The CDR3 DNA sequence: TGTGCCAGCAGCTCGGTCACTAGCGGCTCCTACAATGAGCAGTTCTTC. Translating it yields CASSSVTSGSYNEQFF.

This clonotype was found a few times. The chain uses TRBV24-1 and TRBJ2-3, with a weak D call TRBD2 (5 bases). Germline CDR1 KGHDR, CDR2 SFDVKD. Trimming removed 3 bases at V and 5 bases at J, with 8 bases between. The length of the CDR3 is 13 residues. CDR3 nucleotide sequence: TGTGCCACCAGTGATCCCGGAGGAGATACGCAGTATTTT. Translated, it gives CATSDPGGDTQYF.

V and J are TRBV18 and TRBJ2-2, with D possibly being TRBD1 or TRBD2 (5 bases each). Germline lookup yields CDR1 KGHSH and CDR2 LQKENI. This CDR3 is 14 amino acids long. Trimming cost V 3 bases and J 4 bases, with 9 bases left between them. The CDR3 spells CASSPRDGTGELFF. The DNA for the CDR3 is TGTGCCAGCTCACCCCGGGACGGCACCGGGGAGCTGTTTTTT. Using reference TRBV18 and TRBJ2-2 for the parts outside the CDR3, the full variable domain is NAGVMQNPRHLVRRRGQEARLRCSPMKGHSHVYWYRQLPEEGLKFMVYLQKENIIDESGMPKERFSAEFPKEGPSILRIQQVVRGDSAAYFCASSPRDGTGELFFGEGSRLTVL.

The chain has TRBV6-2 or TRBV6-3 and TRBJ2-1; 9 bases agree with TRBD2. The junction had 9 bases not matched to a gene; V was cut back by 5 bases and J by 7 bases. The CDR3 sequence is 15 residues long. Germline V gives CDR1 MNHEY, CDR2 SVGEGT. The CDR3 spells CASSPGTSWRNEQFF. The CDR3 coding sequence is TGTGCCAGCAGTCCGGGGACTAGCTGGAGGAATGAGCAGTTCTTC.